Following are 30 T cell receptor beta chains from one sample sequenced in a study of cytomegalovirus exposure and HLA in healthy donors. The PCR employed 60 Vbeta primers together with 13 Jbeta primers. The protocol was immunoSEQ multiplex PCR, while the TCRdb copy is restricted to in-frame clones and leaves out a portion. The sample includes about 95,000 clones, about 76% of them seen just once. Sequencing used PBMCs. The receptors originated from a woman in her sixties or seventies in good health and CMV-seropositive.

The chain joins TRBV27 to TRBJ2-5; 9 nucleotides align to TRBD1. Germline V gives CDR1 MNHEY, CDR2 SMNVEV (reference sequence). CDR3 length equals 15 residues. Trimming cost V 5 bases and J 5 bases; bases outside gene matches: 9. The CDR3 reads CASSPRTGAIETQYF. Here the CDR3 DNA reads TGTGCCAGCAGTCCCCGGACAGGGGCGATCGAGACCCAGTACTTC.

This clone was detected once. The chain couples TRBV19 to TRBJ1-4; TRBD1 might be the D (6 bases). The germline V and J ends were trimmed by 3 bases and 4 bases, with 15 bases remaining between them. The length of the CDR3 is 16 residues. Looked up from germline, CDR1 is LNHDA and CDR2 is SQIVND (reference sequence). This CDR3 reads CASSIQDTGLNEKLFF. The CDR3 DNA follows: TGTGCCAGTAGTATCCAGGATACAGGGCTTAATGAAAAACTGTTTTTT.

CDR3 nucleotide sequence: TGTGCCATCAGTGTGGGCCTTGACTCTGGAAACACCATATATTTT. This translates into CAISVGLDSGNTIYF. The rearrangement links TRBV10-3 to TRBJ1-3; the D is unclear. The CDR3 is made up of 15 amino acids. Germline V gene lookup returns CDR1 ENHRY and CDR2 SYGVKD. Trimming took off 4 bases at V and 0 bases at J, with 10 bases between the two ends.

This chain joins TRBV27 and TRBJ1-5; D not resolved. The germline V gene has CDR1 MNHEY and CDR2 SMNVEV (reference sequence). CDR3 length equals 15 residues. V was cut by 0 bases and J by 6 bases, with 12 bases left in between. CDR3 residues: CASSLSIHGGQPQHF. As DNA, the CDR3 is TGTGCCAGCAGTTTATCCATACACGGCGGTCAGCCCCAGCATTTT.

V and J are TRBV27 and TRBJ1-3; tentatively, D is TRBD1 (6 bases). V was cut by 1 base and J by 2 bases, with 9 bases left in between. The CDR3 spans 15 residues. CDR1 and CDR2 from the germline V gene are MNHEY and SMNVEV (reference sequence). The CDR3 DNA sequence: TGTGCCAGCAGTTTATTAGGGACAACTGGAAACACCATATATTTT. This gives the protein CASSLLGTTGNTIYF.

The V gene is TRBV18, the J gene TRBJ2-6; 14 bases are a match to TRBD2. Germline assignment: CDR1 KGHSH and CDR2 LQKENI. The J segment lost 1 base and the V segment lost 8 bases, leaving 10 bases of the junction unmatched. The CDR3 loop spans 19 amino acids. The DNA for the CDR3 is TGTGCCAGCCACAAGGGACTAGCGGGAGTGGGGTCTGGGGCCAACGTCCTGACTTTC. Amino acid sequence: CASHKGLAGVGSGANVLTF.

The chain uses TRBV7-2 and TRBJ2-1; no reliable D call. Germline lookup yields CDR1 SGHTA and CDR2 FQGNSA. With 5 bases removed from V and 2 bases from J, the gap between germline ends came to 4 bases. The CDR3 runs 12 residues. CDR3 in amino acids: CASSLTYNEQFF. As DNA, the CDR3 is TGTGCCAGCAGCCTAACCTACAATGAGCAGTTCTTC.

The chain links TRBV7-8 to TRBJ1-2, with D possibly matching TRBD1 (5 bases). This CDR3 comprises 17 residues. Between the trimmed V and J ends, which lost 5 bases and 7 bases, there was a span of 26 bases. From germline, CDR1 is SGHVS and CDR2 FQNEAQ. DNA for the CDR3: TGTGCCAGCAGCACTAAGCCAGGGAGGGGAGCTTTTGCTGGCTACACCTTC. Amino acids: CASSTKPGRGAFAGYTF.

CDR3 sequence: CASSRQGPPSTDTQYF. CDR3 in DNA: TGTGCCAGCTCACGACAGGGACCCCCTAGCACAGATACGCAGTATTTT. The chain links TRBV18 to TRBJ2-3; TRBD1 aligns across 7 bases. Germline V gene lookup returns CDR1 KGHSH and CDR2 LQKENI. This CDR3 contains 16 residues. Losses at the gene ends were 4 bases for V and 0 bases for J; bases not matched to a gene: 7.

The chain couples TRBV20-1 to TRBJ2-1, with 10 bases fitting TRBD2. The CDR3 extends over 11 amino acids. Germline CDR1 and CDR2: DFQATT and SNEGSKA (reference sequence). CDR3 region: CGASGSREQFF. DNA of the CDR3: TGCGGGGCTAGCGGGAGCCGCGAGCAGTTCTTC.

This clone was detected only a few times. The CDR3 loop reads CASSSRGLPTEAFF. Written as DNA, the CDR3 is TGCGCCAGCAGCTCTCGTGGACTCCCCACTGAAGCTTTCTTT. This rearrangement joins TRBV5-1 to TRBJ1-1, with D uncertain. Germline V gene sequence: CDR1 SGHRS, CDR2 YFSETQ. V lost 3 bases and J lost 4, with 13 bases in between. The CDR3 runs to 14 residues.

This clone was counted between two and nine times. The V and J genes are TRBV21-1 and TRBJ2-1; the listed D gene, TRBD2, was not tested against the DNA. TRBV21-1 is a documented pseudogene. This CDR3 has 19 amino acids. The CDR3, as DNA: TGTGCCAGCAGCAAAGTATATAGCGGGAGCGTCTCGGTGGACAATGAGCAGTTCTTC. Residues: CASSKVYSGSVSVDNEQFF.

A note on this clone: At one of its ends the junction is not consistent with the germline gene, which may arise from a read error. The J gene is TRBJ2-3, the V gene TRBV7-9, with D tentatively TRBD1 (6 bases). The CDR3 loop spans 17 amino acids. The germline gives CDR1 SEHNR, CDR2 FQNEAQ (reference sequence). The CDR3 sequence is CSSSLPDRGLSSDTQYF. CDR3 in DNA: TGTTCCAGCAGCCTTCCGGACAGAGGGCTTTCGTCAGATACGCAGTATTTT.

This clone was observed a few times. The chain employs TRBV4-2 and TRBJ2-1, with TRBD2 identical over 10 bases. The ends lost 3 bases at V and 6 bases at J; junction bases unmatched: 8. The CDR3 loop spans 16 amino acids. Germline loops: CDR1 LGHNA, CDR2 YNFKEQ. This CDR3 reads CASSQGAGGPFNEQFF. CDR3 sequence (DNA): TGTGCCAGCAGCCAGGGAGCGGGAGGGCCGTTCAATGAGCAGTTCTTC.

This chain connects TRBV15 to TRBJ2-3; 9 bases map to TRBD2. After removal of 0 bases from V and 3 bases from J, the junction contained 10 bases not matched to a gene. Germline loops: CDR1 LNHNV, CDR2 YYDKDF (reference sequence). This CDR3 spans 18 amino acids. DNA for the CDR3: TGTGCCACCAGCAGAGATCAGGTAGCGGGAGCCATTACAGATACGCAGTATTTT. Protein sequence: CATSRDQVAGAITDTQYF.

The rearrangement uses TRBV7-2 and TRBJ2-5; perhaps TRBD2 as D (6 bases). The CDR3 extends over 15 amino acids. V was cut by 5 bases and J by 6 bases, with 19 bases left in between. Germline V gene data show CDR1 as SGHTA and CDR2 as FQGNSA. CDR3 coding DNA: TGTGCCAGCAGCCCATTAGCGGACCCCTCGCAGACCCAGTACTTC. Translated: CASSPLADPSQTQYF.

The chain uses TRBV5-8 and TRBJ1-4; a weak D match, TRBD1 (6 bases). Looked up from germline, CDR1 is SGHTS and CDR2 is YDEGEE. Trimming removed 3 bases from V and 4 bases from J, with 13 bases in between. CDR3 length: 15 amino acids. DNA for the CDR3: TGTGCCAGCAGCTCGAAACAGGGATTTAATGAAAAACTGTTTTTT. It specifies CASSSKQGFNEKLFF.

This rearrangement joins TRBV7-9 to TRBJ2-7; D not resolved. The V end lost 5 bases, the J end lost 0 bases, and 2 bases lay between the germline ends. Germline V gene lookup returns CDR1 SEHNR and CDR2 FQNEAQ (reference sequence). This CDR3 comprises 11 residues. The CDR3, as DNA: TGTGCCAGCAGCCTCTCCTACGAGCAGTACTTC. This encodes CASSLSYEQYF.

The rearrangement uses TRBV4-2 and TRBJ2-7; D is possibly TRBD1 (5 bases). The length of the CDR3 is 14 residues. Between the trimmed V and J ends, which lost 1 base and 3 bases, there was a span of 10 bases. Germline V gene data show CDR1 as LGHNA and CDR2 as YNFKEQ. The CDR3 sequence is CASSQGTTGYEQYF. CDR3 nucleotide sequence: TGTGCCAGCAGCCAAGGCACTACAGGCTACGAGCAGTACTTC.

The DNA for the CDR3 is TGTGCCAGCAGTTTATTACAGGCGAACACTGAAGCTTTCTTT. Translating gives CASSLLQANTEAFF. This chain connects TRBV28 to TRBJ1-1; D might be TRBD1 (5 bases). Germline CDR1 reads MDHEN; CDR2 reads SYDVKM. Trimming took off 1 base at V and 1 base at J, with 7 bases between the two ends. This CDR3 comprises 14 residues.

CDR3 DNA sequence: TGTGCCAGCAGCTTAGTGGCGGGAGGAAGCAATGAGCAGTTCTTC. This sequence encodes CASSLVAGGSNEQFF. The chain is built from TRBV7-2 and TRBJ2-1; 8 positions match TRBD2. CDR3 size: 15 residues. Per germline, CDR1 SGHTA and CDR2 FQGNSA. The junction had 5 bases not matched to a gene; V was cut back by 1 base and J by 6 bases.

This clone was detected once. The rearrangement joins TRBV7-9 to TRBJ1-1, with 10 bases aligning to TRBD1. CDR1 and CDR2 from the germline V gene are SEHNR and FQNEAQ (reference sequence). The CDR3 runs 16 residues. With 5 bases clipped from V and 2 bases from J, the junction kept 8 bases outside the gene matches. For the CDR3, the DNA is TGTGCCAGCAGCCCCAAGGGGACAGGGGTCAACACTGAAGCTTTCTTT. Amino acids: CASSPKGTGVNTEAFF.

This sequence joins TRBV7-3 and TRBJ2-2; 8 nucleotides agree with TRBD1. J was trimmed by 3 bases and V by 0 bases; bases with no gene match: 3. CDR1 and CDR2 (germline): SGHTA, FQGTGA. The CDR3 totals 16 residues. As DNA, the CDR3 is TGTGCCAGCAGCTTAACGGGCAGGGGGCACACCGGGGAGCTGTTTTTT. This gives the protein CASSLTGRGHTGELFF. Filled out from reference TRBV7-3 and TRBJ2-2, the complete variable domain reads GAGVSQTPSNKVTEKGKYVELRCDPISGHTALYWYRQSLGQGPEFLIYFQGTGAADDSGLPNDRFFAVRPEGSVSTLKIQRTERGDSAVYLCASSLTGRGHTGELFFGEGSRLTVL.

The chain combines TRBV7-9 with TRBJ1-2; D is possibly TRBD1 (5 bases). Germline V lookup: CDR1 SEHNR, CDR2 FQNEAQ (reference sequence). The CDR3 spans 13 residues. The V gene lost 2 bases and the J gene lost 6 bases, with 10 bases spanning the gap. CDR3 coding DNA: TGTGCCAGCAGCTTATTACCAGGGCATGGCTACACCTTC. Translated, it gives CASSLLPGHGYTF. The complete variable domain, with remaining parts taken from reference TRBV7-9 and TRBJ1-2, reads DTGVSQNPRHKITKRGQNVTFRCDPISEHNRLYWYRQTLGQGPEFLTYFQNEAQLEKSRLLSDRFSAERPKGSFSTLEIQRTEQGDSAMYLCASSLLPGHGYTFGSGTRLTVV.

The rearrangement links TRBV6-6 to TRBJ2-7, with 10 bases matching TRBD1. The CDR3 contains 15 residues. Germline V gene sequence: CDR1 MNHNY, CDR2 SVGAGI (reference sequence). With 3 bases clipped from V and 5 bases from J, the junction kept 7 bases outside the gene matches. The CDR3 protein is CASSYPGQGFNEQYF. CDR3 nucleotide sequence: TGTGCCAGCAGTTATCCGGGACAGGGGTTCAACGAGCAGTACTTC.

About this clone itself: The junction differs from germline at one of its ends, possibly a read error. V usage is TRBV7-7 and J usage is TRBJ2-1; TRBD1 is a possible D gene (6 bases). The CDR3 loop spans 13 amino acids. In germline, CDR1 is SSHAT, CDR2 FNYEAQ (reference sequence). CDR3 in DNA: TGTGCTAGCAGCTCCAACAGGGATGGTGAGCAGTTCTTC. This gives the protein CASSSNRDGEQFF.

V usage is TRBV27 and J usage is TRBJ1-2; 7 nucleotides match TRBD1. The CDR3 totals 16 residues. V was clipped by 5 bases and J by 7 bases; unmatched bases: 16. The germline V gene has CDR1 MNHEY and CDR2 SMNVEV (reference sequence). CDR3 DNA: TGTGCCAGCAGTCCGATTTTAGGGGGCGCCAACGGTGGCTACACCTTC. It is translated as CASSPILGGANGGYTF.

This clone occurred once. The CDR3 DNA follows: TGTGCCAGCAGTCCAACGGGAGGGGGTTCACCCCTCCACTTT. This sequence encodes CASSPTGGGSPLHF. The V and J genes are TRBV6-4 and TRBJ1-6; the D gene is possibly TRBD1 (6 bases). Germline CDR1 is MRHNA and CDR2 is SNTAGT. This CDR3 is built from 14 residues. V was pared by 5 bases and J by 9 bases, with 14 bases between.

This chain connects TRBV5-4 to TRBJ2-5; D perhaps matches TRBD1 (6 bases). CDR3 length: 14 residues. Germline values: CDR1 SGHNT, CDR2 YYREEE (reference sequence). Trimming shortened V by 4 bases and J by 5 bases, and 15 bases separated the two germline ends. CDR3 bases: TGTGCCAGCAGCCTACGGACAGATGCGGAGACCCAGTACTTC. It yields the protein CASSLRTDAETQYF.

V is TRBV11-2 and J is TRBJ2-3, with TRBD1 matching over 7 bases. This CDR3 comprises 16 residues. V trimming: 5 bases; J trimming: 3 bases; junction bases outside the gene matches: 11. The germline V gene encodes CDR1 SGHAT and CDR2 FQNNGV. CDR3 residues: CASSKPTGFGTDTQYF. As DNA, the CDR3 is TGTGCCAGCAGCAAACCGACAGGGTTTGGTACAGATACGCAGTATTTT.